This TCR beta chain was profiled in a study of T-cell memory formation after mild COVID-19 (dated by TCRdb to 2020 to 2023). About the investigation overall: Most TCR sequence clusters were specific to one of the two donors. Two young, previously healthy adult volunteers, one female and one male, were included in the cohort. Longitudinal TCRalpha and TCRbeta repertoire sequencing tracked T-cell clones expanding and contracting after mild COVID-19 in a couple of donors. The research as a whole found: The second-wave clones that peaked on day 37 were not confirmed to be SARS-CoV-2 specific. Clones contracting from day 15 to 85 had balanced CD4/CD8 phenotypes, while a second wave expanding from day 15 to 37 was biased towards CD4+. Contracting CD4+ clones turned up mainly in the CM and EM memory subsets, whereas EMRA was where CD8+ clones were enriched. The study included only a couple of mild cases, and larger cohorts that include severe cases with pre-infection samples were judged to be necessary. Some responding clones were found in pre-infection memory, which suggests that pre-existing cross-reactive memory T cells took part in the SARS-CoV-2 response.

Concerning this clonotype: Its antigen has not been determined. One base away there is no much larger clone; base qualities are not given.

For sequencing, an Illumina NovaSeq 6000 was employed. TCRalpha and TCRbeta cDNA libraries were built by 5'RACE with constant-segment primers, adding sample barcodes and unique molecular identifiers. RNA was extracted from every sample with Trizol reagent. Amplification of the libraries took two PCR steps, and the second step added a second sample barcode plus Illumina TruSeq adapters. The libraries were sequenced on an Illumina NovaSeq using 2 x 150 bp paired-end reads. In the original analysis: Reads were demultiplexed and collapsed into UMI-guided consensus sequences with migec v1.2.7. With mixcr v2.1.11, UMI consensuses were aligned to TRA and TRB V and J templates and assembled into clonotypes. Expanded or contracted clonotypes were those called significant by both edgeR and NoisET, with noise models trained on biological replicates. For edgeR calls, the cutoffs were a false discovery rate-adjusted p below 0.01 and a log2 fold-change threshold of 1. PCA with hierarchical clustering of max-normalized trajectories of the 1000 most abundant clonotypes was used as exploratory dynamics analysis. Each responding clone was given a CD4 or CD8 phenotype based on the CD4+ and CD8+ repertoires, which had been sequenced separately. TCRdb trimmed the raw reads at Q25, called clones with MiXCR and kept productive beta chains. Identical CDR3 proteins give one entry, which carries the most common genes and DNA. TCRdb, not the authors, supplied the V and J calls. This sample gives about 410,000 distinct CDR3 sequences in total; roughly a quarter of them show up just once. The ten most abundant clones make up roughly 13% of the sample.

V loses 0 bases, J loses 6 bases, and the germline ends lie 10 bases apart. CDR3 length: 13 amino acids, cysteine to phenylalanine. Here the CDR3 DNA is all that survives: 39 bases in frame from base 1. Looking up the germline V gene yields CDR1 SGHRS and CDR2 YFSETQ. Ficoll-Paque density gradient centrifugation was the method used to isolate PBMCs. Recombination joined TRBV5-1 with TRBJ2-7; the D element could tentatively be TRBD1 or TRBD2, as 6 bases agree for each. This receptor was identified in an adult woman who had mild COVID-19 (a few samples of this study predate the infection). The sample titles of this study are shuffled in the database, so cell type and time point are left out; the donor was told from shared clones. Sample: PBMCs or a T cell subset sorted from them (not recorded which). The CDR3 is CASSLAKGGEQYF. Here is the DNA: TGCGCCAGCAGCTTGGCCAAGGGGGGCGAGCAGTACTTC. Outside the CDR3, residues come from the reference TRBV5-1 and TRBJ2-7 proteins, so the full variable domain is: KAGVTQTPRYLIKTRGQQVTLSCSPISGHRSVSWYQQTPGQGLQFLFEYFSETQRNKGNFPGRFSGRQFSNSRSEMNVSTLELGDSALYLCASSLAKGGEQYFGPGTRLTVT.